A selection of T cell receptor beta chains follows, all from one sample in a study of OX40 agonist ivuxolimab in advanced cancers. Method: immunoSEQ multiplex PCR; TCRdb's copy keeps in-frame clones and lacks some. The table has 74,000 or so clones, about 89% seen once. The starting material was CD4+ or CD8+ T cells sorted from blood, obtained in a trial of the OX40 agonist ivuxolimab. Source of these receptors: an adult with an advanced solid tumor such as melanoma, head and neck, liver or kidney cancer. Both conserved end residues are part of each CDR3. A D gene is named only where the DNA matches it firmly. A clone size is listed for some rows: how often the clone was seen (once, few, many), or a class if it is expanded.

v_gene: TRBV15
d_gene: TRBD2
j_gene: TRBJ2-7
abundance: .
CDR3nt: TGTGCCACCAGCAGAGATCTAGCGGGGGATGGCGAGCAGTACTTC
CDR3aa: CATSRDLAGDGEQYF

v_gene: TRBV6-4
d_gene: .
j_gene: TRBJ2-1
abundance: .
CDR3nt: TGTGCCAGCAGTGACACCAGACAGACCCCCCAGATCTTC
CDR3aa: CASSDTRQTPQIF

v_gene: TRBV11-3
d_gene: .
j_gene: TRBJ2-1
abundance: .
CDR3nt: TGTGCCAGCAGCTTATCGTCCAGGTACAATGAGCAGTTCTTC
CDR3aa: CASSLSSRYNEQFF

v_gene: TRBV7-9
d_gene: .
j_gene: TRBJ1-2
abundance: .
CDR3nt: TGTGCCAGCAGCTTAGATAGGGGCTTGATTACGAACTATGGCTACACCTTC
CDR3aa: CASSLDRGLITNYGYTF

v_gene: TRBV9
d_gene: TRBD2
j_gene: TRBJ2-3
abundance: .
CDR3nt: TGTGCCAGCAGCGTAGAGCGGGGATACACAGATACGCAGTATTTT
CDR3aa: CASSVERGYTDTQYF

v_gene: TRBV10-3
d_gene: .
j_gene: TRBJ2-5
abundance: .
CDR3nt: TGTGCCATCAGTGGGGACCTTCAAGAGACCCAGTACTTC
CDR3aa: CAISGDLQETQYF

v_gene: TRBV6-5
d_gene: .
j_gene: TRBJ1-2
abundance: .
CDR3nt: TGTGCCAGCAGTTACGTGGGGCCTAACTATGGCTACACCTTC
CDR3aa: CASSYVGPNYGYTF

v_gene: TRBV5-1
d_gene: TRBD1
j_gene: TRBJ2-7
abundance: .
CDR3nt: TGCGCCAGCAGGTTGACAGGGACGGCCTACGAGCAGTACTTC
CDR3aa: CASRLTGTAYEQYF

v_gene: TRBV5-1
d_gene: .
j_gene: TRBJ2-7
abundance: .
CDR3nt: TGCGCCAGCGGGAGAGGAGCGGAGGAGCAGTACTTC
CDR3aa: CASGRGAEEQYF

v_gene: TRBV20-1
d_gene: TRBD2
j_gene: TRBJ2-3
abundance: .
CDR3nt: TGCAGTCAAGCGGGGGAAGATACGCAGTATTTT
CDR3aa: CSQAGEDTQYF

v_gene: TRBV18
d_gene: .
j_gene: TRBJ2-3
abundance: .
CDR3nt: TGTGCCAGCTCATTTAGATCTAGGATAACAGATACGCAGTATTTT
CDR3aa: CASSFRSRITDTQYF

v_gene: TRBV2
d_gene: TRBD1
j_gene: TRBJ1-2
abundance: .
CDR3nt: TGTGCCAGCAGTGGGGACAGGGGGCCGGAAGGCTACACCTTC
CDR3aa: CASSGDRGPEGYTF

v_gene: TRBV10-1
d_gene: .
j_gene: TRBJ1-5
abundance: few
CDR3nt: TGCGCCAGCAGTTCAGGATCGGGGCAGCCCCAGCATTTT
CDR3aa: CASSSGSGQPQHF

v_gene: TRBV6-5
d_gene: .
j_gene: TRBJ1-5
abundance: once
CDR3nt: TGTGCCAGCAGTTACTCGAATGTAGGTCAGCCCCAGCATTTT
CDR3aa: CASSYSNVGQPQHF

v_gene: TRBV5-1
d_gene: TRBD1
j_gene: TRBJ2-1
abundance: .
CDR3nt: TGCGCCAGCAGCCCCGGGACAGACAATGAGCAGTTCTTC
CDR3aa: CASSPGTDNEQFF

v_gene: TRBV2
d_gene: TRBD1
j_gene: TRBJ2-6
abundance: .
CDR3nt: TGTGCCAGGGACAGGGGCCCGGGGGCCAACGTCCTGACTTTC
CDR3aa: CARDRGPGANVLTF

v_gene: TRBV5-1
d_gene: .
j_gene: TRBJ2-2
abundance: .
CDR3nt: TGCGCCAGCAGCTTGGAAGGCACCGGGGAGCTGTTTTTT
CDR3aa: CASSLEGTGELFF

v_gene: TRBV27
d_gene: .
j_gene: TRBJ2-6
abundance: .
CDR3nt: TGTGCCAGCATCCATCCTGGGGTCTCTGGGGCCAACGTCCTGACTTTC
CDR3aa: CASIHPGVSGANVLTF

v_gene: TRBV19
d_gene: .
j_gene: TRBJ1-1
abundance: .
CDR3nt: TGTGCCAGTCCCTCCCGCGGGGGGACGTCGGCTTTCTTT
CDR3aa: CASPSRGGTSAFF

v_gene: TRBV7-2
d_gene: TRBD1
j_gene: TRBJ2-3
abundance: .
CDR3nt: TGTGCCAGCAGCTGGGGTGTGGGACAGAACACAGATACGCAGTATTTT
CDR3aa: CASSWGVGQNTDTQYF

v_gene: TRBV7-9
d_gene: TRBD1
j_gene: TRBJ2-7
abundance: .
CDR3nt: TGTGCCAGCAGCGGGCGGGACAGGTCCTCCTACGAGCAGTACTTC
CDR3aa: CASSGRDRSSYEQYF

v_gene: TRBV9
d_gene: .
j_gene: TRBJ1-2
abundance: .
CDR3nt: TGTGCCAGCAGCGCAGGGGTGGGCGGTGGCTACACCTTC
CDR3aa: CASSAGVGGGYTF

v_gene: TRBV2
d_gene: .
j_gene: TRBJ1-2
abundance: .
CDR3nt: TGTGCCAGCAGAGTCGGGGCTCCAAGAGTAATCGGCTACACCTTC
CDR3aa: CASRVGAPRVIGYTF

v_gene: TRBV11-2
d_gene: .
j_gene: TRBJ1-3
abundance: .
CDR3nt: TGTGCCAGCAGCCCGGTAGGGGAGCACACCATATATTTT
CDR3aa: CASSPVGEHTIYF

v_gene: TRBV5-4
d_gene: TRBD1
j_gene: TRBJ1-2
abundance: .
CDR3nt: TGTGCCAGCAGTCCCGGGACAGGGGGGCCTAACTATGGCTACACCTTC
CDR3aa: CASSPGTGGPNYGYTF

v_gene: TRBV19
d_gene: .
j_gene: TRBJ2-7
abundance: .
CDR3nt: TGTGCCAGTAGCACCATCGGGGGAGCGTACGAGCAGTACTTC
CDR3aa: CASSTIGGAYEQYF

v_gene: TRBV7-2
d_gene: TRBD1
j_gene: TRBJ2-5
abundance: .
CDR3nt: TGTGCCAGCAGCCCCGGACAGGGGGTCGTGACCCAGTACTTC
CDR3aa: CASSPGQGVVTQYF

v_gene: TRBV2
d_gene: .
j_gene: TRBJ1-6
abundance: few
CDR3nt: TGTGCCAGCCGTCGTTTGGGTTCACCCCTCCACTTT
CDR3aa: CASRRLGSPLHF

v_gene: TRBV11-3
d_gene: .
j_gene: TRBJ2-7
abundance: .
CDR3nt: TGTGCCAGCAGCTTGGCGGTTAACTACGAGCAGTACTTC
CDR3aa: CASSLAVNYEQYF

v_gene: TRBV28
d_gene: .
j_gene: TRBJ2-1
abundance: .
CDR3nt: TGTGCCAGCCTGAGACAGTTATACAATGAGCAGTTCTTC
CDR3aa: CASLRQLYNEQFF

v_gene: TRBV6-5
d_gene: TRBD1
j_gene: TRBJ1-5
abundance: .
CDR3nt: TGTGCCAGCAGTTACGGACCGGGACAGCAGTTTCAGCCCCAGCATTTT
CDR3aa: CASSYGPGQQFQPQHF

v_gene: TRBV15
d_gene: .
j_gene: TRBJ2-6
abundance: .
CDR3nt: TGTGCCACCGCGGTTGGGGCCAACGTCCTGACTTTC
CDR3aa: CATAVGANVLTF

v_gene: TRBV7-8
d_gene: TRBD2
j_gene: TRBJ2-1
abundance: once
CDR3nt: TGTGCCAGCAGCCAGGGGATTAGCGGGACCTACAATGAGCAGTTCTTC
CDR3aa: CASSQGISGTYNEQFF

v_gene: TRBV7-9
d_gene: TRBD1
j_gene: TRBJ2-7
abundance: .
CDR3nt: TGTGCCAGCAGCCCCCTCCCTTGGACAGGGCACAACGAGCAGTACTTC
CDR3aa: CASSPLPWTGHNEQYF

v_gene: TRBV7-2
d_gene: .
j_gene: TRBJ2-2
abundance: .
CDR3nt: TGTGCCAGCAGCTTCCGACACAGGGTACCCACCGGGGAGCTGTTTTTT
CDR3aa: CASSFRHRVPTGELFF

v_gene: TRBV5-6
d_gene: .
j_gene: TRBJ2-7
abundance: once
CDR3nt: TGTGCCAGCAGCCCGGAGAGGGCCAGCTACGAGCAGTACTTC
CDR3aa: CASSPERASYEQYF

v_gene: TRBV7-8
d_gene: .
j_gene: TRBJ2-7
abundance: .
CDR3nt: TGTGCCAGCAGCTTAGGATCTTGGGCAGGGAGCTACGAGCAGTACTTC
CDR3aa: CASSLGSWAGSYEQYF

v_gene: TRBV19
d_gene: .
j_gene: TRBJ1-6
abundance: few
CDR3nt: TGTGCCAGTAGTGGGAAGGTCGGAGGTTCACCCCTCCACTTT
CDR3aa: CASSGKVGGSPLHF

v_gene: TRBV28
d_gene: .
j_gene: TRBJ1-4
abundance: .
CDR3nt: TGTGCCAGCAGTAGCCCCCTAACCACTAATGAAAAACTGTTTTTT
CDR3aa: CASSSPLTTNEKLFF

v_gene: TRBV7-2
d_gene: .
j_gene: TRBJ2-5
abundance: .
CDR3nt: TGTGCCAGCAGCTTGGCTTTAGAGACCCAGTACTTC
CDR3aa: CASSLALETQYF

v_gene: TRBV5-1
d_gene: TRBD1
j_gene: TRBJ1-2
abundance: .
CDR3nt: TGCGCCAGCAGCTTAGACAGGGGGAACGGCTACACCTTC
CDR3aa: CASSLDRGNGYTF

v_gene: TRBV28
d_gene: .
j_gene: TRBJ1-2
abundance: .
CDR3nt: TGTGCCAGCAGTTTTGACAGTTATGGCTACACCTTC
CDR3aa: CASSFDSYGYTF

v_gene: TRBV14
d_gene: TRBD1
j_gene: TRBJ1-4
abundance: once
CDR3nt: TGTGCCAGCAGCCGACAGGGATTCCCCTTGGGTGAACTGTTTTTT
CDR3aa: CASSRQGFPLGELFF

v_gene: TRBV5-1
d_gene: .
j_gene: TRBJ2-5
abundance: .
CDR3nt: TGCGCCAGCAGCCGGGACCTCGGAGAGACCCAGTACTTC
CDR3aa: CASSRDLGETQYF

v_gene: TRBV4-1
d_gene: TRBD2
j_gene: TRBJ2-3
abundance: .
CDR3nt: TGCGCCAGCAGCCCAATAGGGACTAGCAGCACAGATACGCAGTATTTT
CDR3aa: CASSPIGTSSTDTQYF

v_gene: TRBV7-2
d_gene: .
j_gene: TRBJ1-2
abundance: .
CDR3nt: TGTGCCAGCAGCTCCCAAGGGGCAGGACATGGCTACACCTTC
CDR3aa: CASSSQGAGHGYTF

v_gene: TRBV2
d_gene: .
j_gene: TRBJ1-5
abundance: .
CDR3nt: TGTGCCAGCAGTTCTCCCCCAGATAGCAATCAGCCCCAGCATTTT
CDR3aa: CASSSPPDSNQPQHF

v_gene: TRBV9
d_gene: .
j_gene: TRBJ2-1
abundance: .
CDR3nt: TGTGCCAGCAGCGGAACCCGGGAGAAGGGGTCCTACAATGAGCAGTTCTTC
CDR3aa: CASSGTREKGSYNEQFF

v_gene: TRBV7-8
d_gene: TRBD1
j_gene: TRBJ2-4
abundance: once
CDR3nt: TGTGCCAGCAGCTCTCCAGGGGGCGGTGACATTCAGTACTTC
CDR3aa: CASSSPGGGDIQYF

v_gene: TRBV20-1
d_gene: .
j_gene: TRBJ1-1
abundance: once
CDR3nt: TGCAGTGCTAGGTTCGGCGCAAAAGCTTTCTTT
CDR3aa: CSARFGAKAFF

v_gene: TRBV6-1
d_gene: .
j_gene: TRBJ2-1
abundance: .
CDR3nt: TGTGCCAGCGCCCTTCGGGGCCAAGACCAGTTCTTC
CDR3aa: CASALRGQDQFF

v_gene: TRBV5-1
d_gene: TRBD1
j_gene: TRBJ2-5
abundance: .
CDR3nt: TGCGCCAGCAGCCCGGACAGGGGAGAGACCCAGTACTTC
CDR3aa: CASSPDRGETQYF

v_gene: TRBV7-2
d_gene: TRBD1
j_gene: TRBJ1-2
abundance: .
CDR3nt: TGTGCCAGCAGCCTCGGGGACAGGGGGCTCTATGGCTACACCTTC
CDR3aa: CASSLGDRGLYGYTF

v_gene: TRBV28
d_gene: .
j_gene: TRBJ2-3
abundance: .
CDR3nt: TGTGCCAGCAGTTTATTATTCCGGGGGTCAGATACGCAGTATTTT
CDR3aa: CASSLLFRGSDTQYF

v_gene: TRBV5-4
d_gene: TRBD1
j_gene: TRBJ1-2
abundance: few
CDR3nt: TGTGCCAGCAGCCTACGCGGGACAGCTCCCCCTAACTACACCTTC
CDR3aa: CASSLRGTAPPNYTF

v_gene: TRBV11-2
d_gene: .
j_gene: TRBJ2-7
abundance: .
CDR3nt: TGTGCCAGCAGCTTAGAGGTGGCCTACGAGCAGTACTTC
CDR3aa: CASSLEVAYEQYF

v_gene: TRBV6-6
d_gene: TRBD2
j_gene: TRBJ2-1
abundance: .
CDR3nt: TGTGCCAGCAGTCGGACTAGCAGCGGCAATGAGCAGTTCTTC
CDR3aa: CASSRTSSGNEQFF

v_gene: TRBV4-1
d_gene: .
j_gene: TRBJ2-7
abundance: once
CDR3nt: TGCGCCAGCAGCCAAGGTAGTGTATCCTACGAGCAGTACTTC
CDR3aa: CASSQGSVSYEQYF

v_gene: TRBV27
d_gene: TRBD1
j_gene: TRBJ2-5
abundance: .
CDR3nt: TGTGCCAGCAGTTCCCTCCGACAGGGCGGCCAAGAGACCCAGTACTTC
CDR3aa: CASSSLRQGGQETQYF